This T cell receptor (beta chain) stems from a study of blood T cell repertoires in COVID-19. Germline CDR1 GTSNPN, CDR2 SVGIG (reference sequence). V lost 4 bases and J lost 0; bases outside the gene matches: 6. The CDR3 loop spans 15 amino acids. Original data processing: Nucleated cell counts were estimated from reference gene primer amplification. Profiling relied on immunoSEQ multiplex PCR, and the TCRdb table lists in-frame clones only, not all of them. For V, J and clone size, that table is used; D and trimming come from the DNA. This table has fewer than 200,000 clones, approximately 81% appearing once.

The chain has TRBV30 and TRBJ1-2, with 9 positions matching TRBD1. Sequencing input: PBMCs or T cells enriched from blood (not recorded which). This TCR was recovered from a woman in her thirties or forties with acute COVID-19. In DNA form, the CDR3 reads TGTGCCTGGAACGGGGGACAGGGCTCTAACTATGGCTACACCTTC. Its protein product is CAWNGGQGSNYGYTF.